This TCR beta chain came from a study of T cell responses to AZD1222 COVID-19 vaccine. TCRdb's table, derived via immunoSEQ multiplex PCR, lists solely in-frame clones and lacks some. The sample carries roughly 170,000 clones, approximately 90% recorded once. This clonotype originated in an adult in good health. This specimen consisted of peripheral blood, obtained on day 0 of AZD1222 vaccination.

CDR3 region: CASSATRAVSPYEQYF. As DNA, the CDR3 is TGTGCCAGCAGTGCCACTAGGGCGGTAAGCCCCTACGAGCAGTACTTC. The chain combines TRBV2 with TRBJ2-7, with D possibly matching TRBD2 (5 bases). Trimming stripped 4 bases from V and 2 bases from J, with 18 bases between. The CDR3 is 16 amino acids. Germline CDR1 SNHLY, CDR2 FYNNEI. Based on the CDR3 plus reference TRBV2 and TRBJ2-7, the full variable domain is EPEVTQTPSHQVTQMGQEVILRCVPISNHLYFYWYRQILGQKVEFLVSFYNNEISEKSEIFDDQFSVERPDGSNFTLKIRSTKLEDSAMYFCASSATRAVSPYEQYFGPGTRLTVT.